The 9 T cell receptor beta chains in this list originate from one sample, sequenced in a study of OX40 agonist ivuxolimab in advanced cancers. Clones were sequenced by immunoSEQ multiplex PCR, and TCRdb holds only the in-frame ones, with some missing. The sample contains approximately 64,000 clones, 86% of which appear only once. The sequences come from CD4+ or CD8+ T cells sorted from blood, collected in a trial of the OX40 agonist ivuxolimab. These receptors all stem from an adult with an advanced solid tumor such as melanoma, head and neck, liver or kidney cancer.

The V and J genes are TRBV7-2 and TRBJ1-3; D is unclear. Trimming took off 0 bases at V and 0 bases at J, with 9 bases between the two ends. CDR1 is SGHTA, CDR2 FQGNSA, per germline. The CDR3 extends over 16 amino acids. The CDR3 coding sequence is TGTGCCAGCAGCTTAGCCGCCGGACTCTCTGGAAACACCATATATTTT. Amino acids: CASSLAAGLSGNTIYF.

This sequence joins TRBV10-1 and TRBJ1-5; D is undetermined. Germline-derived CDR1 and CDR2 are WNHNN and SYGVQD (reference sequence). CDR3 length: 15 amino acids. The V gene lost 6 bases and the J gene lost 2 bases, with 14 bases spanning the gap. The DNA of the CDR3 is TGCGCCAGCAGAACCAAAGAGCGTGGCAATCAGCCCCAGCATTTT. It translates to CASRTKERGNQPQHF.

V usage is TRBV5-1 and J usage is TRBJ1-6, with D unresolved. CDR1 is SGHRS and CDR2 is YFSETQ in the germline V gene. V shed 4 bases and J shed 0 bases, with 11 bases lying between them. This CDR3 contains 16 residues. CDR3 in amino acids: CASSLAGSSYNSPLHF. The CDR3 DNA sequence: TGCGCCAGCAGCCTGGCGGGGAGCTCCTATAATTCACCCCTCCACTTT. Drawing the rest from reference TRBV5-1 and TRBJ1-6, the complete variable domain is KAGVTQTPRYLIKTRGQQVTLSCSPISGHRSVSWYQQTPGQGLQFLFEYFSETQRNKGNFPGRFSGRQFSNSRSEMNVSTLELGDSALYLCASSLAGSSYNSPLHFGNGTRLTVT.

The chain links TRBV19 to TRBJ2-1; TRBD1 agrees at 8 bases. The CDR3 sequence is 16 residues long. Per germline, CDR1 LNHDA and CDR2 SQIVND (reference sequence). The ends lost 6 bases at V and 3 bases at J; junction bases unmatched: 10. CDR3 protein: CASRYRGDALYNEQFF. In DNA form, the CDR3 reads TGTGCCAGTAGATACAGGGGGGACGCCCTCTACAATGAGCAGTTCTTC.

The CDR3 loop reads CASSQTGRNSPLHF. DNA of the CDR3: TGTGCCAGCTCACAGACAGGGAGAAATTCACCCCTCCACTTT. The rearrangement uses TRBV18 and TRBJ1-6; 7 bases align to TRBD1. Per germline, CDR1 KGHSH and CDR2 LQKENI. J lost 7 bases, V lost 4 bases, and 4 bases had no gene match. The CDR3 totals 14 residues.

V and J are TRBV7-9 and TRBJ2-5; TRBD1 aligns across 11 bases. This CDR3 spans 16 amino acids. The V and J ends lost 5 bases and 5 bases, in that order; junction bases with no gene match: 10. Germline V gene lookup returns CDR1 SEHNR and CDR2 FQNEAQ (reference sequence). For the CDR3, the DNA is TGTGCCAGCAGCCTCGGACAGGGGGCGCGATGGGAGACCCAGTACTTC. Amino acids: CASSLGQGARWETQYF.

This clone occurred a few times. The chain has TRBV2 and TRBJ2-5, with TRBD1 matching over 10 bases. The CDR3 totals 15 residues. J was trimmed by 4 bases and V by 5 bases; bases with no gene match: 7. Germline V CDR1 and CDR2: SNHLY, FYNNEI. Here the CDR3 DNA reads TGTGCCAGCAGTCCGGGACAGGGGCTGCGAGAGACCCAGTACTTC. Translated, it gives CASSPGQGLRETQYF. Variable domain in full (rest from reference TRBV2 and TRBJ2-5): EPEVTQTPSHQVTQMGQEVILRCVPISNHLYFYWYRQILGQKVEFLVSFYNNEISEKSEIFDDQFSVERPDGSNFTLKIRSTKLEDSAMYFCASSPGQGLRETQYFGPGTRLLVL.

The rearrangement joins TRBV10-3 to TRBJ2-3, with 8 bases fitting TRBD1. The CDR3 sequence is 17 residues long. From germline, CDR1 is ENHRY and CDR2 SYGVKD. The junction had 13 bases not matched to a gene; V was cut back by 8 bases and J by 0 bases. CDR3 sequence: CAIGNTGDRLSTDTQYF. The DNA of the CDR3 is TGTGCCATCGGAAATACGGGGGACAGGCTTAGCACAGATACGCAGTATTTT.

V and J are TRBV19 and TRBJ1-3, with D tentatively TRBD1 (5 bases). Trimming took off 9 bases at V and 0 bases at J, with 18 bases between the two ends. Germline V gene data show CDR1 as LNHDA and CDR2 as SQIVND (reference sequence). The CDR3 runs to 16 residues. The CDR3 loop reads CASLGVGLSSGNTIYF. CDR3 coding DNA: TGTGCCAGCTTAGGGGTCGGACTATCCTCTGGAAACACCATATATTTT.